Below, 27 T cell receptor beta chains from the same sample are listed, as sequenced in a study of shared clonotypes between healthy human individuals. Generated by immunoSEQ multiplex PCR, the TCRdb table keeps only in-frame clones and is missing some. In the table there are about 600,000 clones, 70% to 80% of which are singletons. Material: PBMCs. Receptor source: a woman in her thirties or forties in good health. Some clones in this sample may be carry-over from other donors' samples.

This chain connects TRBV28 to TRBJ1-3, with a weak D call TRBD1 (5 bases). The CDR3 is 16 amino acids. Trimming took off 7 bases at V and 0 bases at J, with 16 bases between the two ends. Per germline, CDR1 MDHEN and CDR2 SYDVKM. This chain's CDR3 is CASTIGALFSGNTIYF. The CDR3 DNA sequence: TGTGCCAGCACCATAGGGGCCCTTTTCTCTGGAAACACCATATATTTT.

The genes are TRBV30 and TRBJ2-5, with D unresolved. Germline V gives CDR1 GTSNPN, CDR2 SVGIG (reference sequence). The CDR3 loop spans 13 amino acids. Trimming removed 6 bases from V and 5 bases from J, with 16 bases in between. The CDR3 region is CACSHGSWETQYF. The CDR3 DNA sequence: TGTGCCTGTAGTCACGGCAGTTGGGAGACCCAGTACTTC.

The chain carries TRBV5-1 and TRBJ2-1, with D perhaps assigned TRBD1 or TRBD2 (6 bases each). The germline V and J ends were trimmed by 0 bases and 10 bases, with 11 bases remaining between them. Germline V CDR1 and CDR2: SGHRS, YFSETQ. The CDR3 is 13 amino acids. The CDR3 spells CASSLVRGHEQFF. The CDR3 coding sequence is TGCGCCAGCAGCTTGGTACGGGGGCACGAGCAGTTCTTC.

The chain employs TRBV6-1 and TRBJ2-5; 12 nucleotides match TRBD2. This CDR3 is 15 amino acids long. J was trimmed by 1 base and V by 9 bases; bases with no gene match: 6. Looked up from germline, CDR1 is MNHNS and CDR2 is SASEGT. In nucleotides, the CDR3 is TGTGCCAGTTTATCGGGACTAGCGGGCCAAGAGACCCAGTACTTC. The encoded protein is CASLSGLAGQETQYF.

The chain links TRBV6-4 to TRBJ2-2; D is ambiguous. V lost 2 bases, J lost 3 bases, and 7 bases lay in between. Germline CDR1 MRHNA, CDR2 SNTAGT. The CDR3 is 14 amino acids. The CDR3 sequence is CASSDDSDTGELFF. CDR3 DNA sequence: TGTGCCAGCAGTGACGACTCGGACACCGGGGAGCTGTTTTTT.

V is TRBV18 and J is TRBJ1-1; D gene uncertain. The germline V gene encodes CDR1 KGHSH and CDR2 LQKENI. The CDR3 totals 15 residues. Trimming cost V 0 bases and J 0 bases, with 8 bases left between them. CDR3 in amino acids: CASSPPGSMNTEAFF. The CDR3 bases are TGTGCCAGCTCACCACCGGGCAGCATGAACACTGAAGCTTTCTTT.

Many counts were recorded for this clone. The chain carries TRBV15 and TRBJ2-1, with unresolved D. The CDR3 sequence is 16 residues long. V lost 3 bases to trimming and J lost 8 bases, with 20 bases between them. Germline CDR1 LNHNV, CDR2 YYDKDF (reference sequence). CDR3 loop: CATSSRKTVNNDEQFF. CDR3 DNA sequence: TGTGCCACCAGCAGCAGGAAGACGGTAAATAACGATGAGCAGTTCTTC.

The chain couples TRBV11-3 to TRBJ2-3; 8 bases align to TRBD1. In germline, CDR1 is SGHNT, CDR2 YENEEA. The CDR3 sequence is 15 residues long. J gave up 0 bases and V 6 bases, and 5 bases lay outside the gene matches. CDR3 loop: CASSYGQGSTDTQYF. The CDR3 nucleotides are TGTGCCAGCAGTTACGGACAGGGAAGCACAGATACGCAGTATTTT.

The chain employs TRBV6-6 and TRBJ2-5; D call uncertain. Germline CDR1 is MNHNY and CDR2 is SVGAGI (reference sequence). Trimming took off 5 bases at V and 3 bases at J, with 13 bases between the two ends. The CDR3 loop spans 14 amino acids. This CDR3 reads CASSRSLLEETQYF. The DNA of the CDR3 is TGTGCCAGCAGTAGGAGCCTCCTGGAAGAGACCCAGTACTTC.

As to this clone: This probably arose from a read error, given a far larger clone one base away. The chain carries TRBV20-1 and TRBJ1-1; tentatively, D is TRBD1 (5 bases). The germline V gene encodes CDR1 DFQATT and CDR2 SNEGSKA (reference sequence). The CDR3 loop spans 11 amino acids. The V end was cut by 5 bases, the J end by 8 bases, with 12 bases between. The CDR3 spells CSARRGNEAFF. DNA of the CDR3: TGCAGTGCTCGGAGGGGTAACGAAGCTTTCTTT.

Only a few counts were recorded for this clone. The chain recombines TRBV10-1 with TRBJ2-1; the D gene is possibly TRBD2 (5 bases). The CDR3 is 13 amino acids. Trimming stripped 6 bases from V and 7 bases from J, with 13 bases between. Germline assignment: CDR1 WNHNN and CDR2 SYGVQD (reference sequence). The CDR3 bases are TGCGCCAGCAGCTCCGGGATTCAAAATGAGCAGTTCTTC. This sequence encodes CASSSGIQNEQFF.

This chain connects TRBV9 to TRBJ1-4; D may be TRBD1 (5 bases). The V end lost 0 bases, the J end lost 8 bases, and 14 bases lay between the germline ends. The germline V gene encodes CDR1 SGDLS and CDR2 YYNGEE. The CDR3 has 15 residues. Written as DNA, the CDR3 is TGTGCCAGCAGCGTAGTGGGGGGAAGAGGGGAAAAACTGTTTTTT. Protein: CASSVVGGRGEKLFF.

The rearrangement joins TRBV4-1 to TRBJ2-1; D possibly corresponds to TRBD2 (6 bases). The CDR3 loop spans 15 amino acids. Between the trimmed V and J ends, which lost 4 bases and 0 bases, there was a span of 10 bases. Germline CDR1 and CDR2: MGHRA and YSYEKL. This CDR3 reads CASSRGESSYNEQFF. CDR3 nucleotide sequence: TGCGCCAGCAGCCGGGGGGAGAGCTCCTACAATGAGCAGTTCTTC.

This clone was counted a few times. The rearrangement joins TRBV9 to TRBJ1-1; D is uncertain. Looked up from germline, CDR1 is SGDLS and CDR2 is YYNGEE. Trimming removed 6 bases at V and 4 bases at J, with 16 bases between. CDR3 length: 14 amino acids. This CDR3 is CASTPFVGSTEAFF. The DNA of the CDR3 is TGTGCCAGCACCCCCTTCGTGGGGAGCACTGAAGCTTTCTTT.

The CDR3 is CASSLGASGRVRQETQYF. CDR3 DNA: TGTGCCAGCTCGCTGGGGGCTAGCGGGAGGGTCCGACAAGAGACCCAGTACTTC. V and J are TRBV6-4 and TRBJ2-5, with TRBD2 matching over 12 bases. V lost 8 bases and J lost 2; bases outside the gene matches: 15. The V gene's germline CDR1 is MRHNA and CDR2 SNTAGT. This CDR3 contains 18 residues.

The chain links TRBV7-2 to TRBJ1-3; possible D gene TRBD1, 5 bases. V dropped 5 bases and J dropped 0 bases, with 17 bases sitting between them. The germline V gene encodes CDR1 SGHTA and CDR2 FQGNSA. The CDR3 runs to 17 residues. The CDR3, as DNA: TGTGCCAGCAGCCCACCAGTATGGGGGTTCTCTGGAAACACCATATATTTT. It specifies CASSPPVWGFSGNTIYF.

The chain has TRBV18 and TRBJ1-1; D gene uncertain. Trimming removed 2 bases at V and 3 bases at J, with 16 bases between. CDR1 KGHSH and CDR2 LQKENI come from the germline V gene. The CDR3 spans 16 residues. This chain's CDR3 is CASSPMVELADTEAFF. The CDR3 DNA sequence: TGTGCCAGCTCACCAATGGTCGAGTTGGCGGACACTGAAGCTTTCTTT.

In nucleotides, the CDR3 is TGCGCCAGCAGCTTGGGCAGGGTGGATAACGAGCAGTACTTC. Protein product: CASSLGRVDNEQYF. The rearrangement joins TRBV5-1 to TRBJ2-7, with D possibly matching TRBD1 (5 bases). The CDR3 is 14 amino acids. V gave up 0 bases and J gave up 5 bases, with 12 bases separating them. Looked up from germline, CDR1 is SGHRS and CDR2 is YFSETQ.

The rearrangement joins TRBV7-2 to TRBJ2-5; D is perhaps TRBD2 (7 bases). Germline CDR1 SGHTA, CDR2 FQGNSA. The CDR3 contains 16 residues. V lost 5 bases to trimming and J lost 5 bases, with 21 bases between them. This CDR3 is CASSRPGREGGETQYF. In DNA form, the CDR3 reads TGTGCCAGCAGCAGACCGGGACGAGAGGGGGGGGAGACCCAGTACTTC.

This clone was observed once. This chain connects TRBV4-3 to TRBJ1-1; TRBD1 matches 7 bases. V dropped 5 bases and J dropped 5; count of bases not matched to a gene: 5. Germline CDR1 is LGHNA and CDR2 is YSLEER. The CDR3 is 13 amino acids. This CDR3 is CASSLQGRTEAFF. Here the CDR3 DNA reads TGCGCCAGCAGCTTACAGGGGAGGACTGAAGCTTTCTTT.

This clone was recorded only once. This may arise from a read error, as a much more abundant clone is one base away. CDR3 coding DNA: TGTGCCAGCAGCTTAGGTCTCGGGACAGGGAACGAGCAGCACTTC. Translation: CASSLGLGTGNEQHF. The chain employs TRBV11-1 and TRBJ2-7; 9 bases are shared with TRBD1. The CDR3 runs 15 residues. CDR1 is SGHAT and CDR2 is FQDESV in the germline V gene (reference sequence).

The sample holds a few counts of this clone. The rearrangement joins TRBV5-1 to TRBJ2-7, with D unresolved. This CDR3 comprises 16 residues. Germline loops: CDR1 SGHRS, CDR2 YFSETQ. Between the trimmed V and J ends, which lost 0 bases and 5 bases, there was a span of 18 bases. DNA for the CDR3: TGCGCCAGCAGCTTGGCCGGGTCAACTTCAGTCCACGAGCAGTACTTC. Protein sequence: CASSLAGSTSVHEQYF.

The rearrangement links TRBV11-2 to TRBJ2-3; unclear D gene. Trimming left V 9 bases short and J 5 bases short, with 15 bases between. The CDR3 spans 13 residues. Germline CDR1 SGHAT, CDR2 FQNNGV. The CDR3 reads CASNAPGRDTQYF. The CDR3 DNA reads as TGTGCCAGTAATGCCCCCGGGCGAGATACGCAGTATTTT.

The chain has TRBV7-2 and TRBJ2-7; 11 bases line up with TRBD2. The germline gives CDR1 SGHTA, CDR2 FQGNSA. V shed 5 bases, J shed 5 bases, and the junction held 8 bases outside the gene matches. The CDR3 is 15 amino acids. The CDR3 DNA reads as TGTGCCAGCAGCACACGGACTAGCGGGTGGCACGAGCAGTACTTC. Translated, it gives CASSTRTSGWHEQYF. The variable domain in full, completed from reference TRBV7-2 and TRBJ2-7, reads GAGVSQSPSNKVTEKGKDVELRCDPISGHTALYWYRQSLGQGLEFLIYFQGNSAPDKSGLPSDRFSAERTGGSVSTLTIQRTQQEDSAVYLCASSTRTSGWHEQYFGPGTRLTVT.

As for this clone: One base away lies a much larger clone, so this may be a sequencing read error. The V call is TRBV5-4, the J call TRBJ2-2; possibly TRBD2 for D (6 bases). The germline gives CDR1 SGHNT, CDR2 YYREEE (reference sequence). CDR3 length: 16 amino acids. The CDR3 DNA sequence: TGTGCCAGCAGCTTGGGGGCGGGATCGAACGCCGGGGAGCTGTTTTTT. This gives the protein CASSLGAGSNAGELFF.

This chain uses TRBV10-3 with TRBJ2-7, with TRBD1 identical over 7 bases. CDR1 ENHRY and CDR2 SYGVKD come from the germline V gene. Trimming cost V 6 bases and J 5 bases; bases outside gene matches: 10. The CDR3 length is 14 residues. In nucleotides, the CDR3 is TGTGCCATCAGGGCAACAGGGGACGGGAACGAGCAGTACTTC. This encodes CAIRATGDGNEQYF.

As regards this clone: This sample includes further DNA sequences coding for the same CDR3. This CDR3 reads CASSYSPYEQFF. The CDR3 region has the DNA TGTGCCAGCAGTTACTCTCCCTATGAGCAGTTCTTC. This chain uses TRBV6-5 with TRBJ2-1; no firm D call. V lost 0 bases, J lost 8 bases, and 5 bases lay in between. Germline loops: CDR1 MNHEY, CDR2 SVGAGI. The CDR3 covers 12 residues.